This TCR beta chain was captured in a study of ipilimumab plus nivolumab after autologous stem cell transplantation. Overall study: The myeloma group: high-risk transplant-naive, or relapse within 3 years after first autologous transplant.

Study-wide results and caveats: The authors say TCR, Treg and microbiome findings warrant further study.

Comments on this clone: Its antigen is unknown.

This table comes from immunoSEQ multiplex PCR, and its TCRdb copy is limited to in-frame clones, with some not included. The data contain approximately 12,000 clones, 60% to 80% of them singletons. The ends were cut back, 0 bases at V and 7 bases at J, with 9 bases in the middle. The CDR3 is 14 amino acids. In germline, CDR1 is MNHEY, CDR2 SMNVEV (reference sequence). The origin of this receptor is a male donor with multiple myeloma. This specimen consisted of PBMCs, obtained in a trial of ipilimumab plus nivolumab as post-transplant consolidation. The genes are TRBV27 and TRBJ1-4; no definite D call. CDR3 DNA: TGTGCCAGCAGTTTATCACCGCGGGGTGAAAAACTGTTTTTT. Translated: CASSLSPRGEKLFF.